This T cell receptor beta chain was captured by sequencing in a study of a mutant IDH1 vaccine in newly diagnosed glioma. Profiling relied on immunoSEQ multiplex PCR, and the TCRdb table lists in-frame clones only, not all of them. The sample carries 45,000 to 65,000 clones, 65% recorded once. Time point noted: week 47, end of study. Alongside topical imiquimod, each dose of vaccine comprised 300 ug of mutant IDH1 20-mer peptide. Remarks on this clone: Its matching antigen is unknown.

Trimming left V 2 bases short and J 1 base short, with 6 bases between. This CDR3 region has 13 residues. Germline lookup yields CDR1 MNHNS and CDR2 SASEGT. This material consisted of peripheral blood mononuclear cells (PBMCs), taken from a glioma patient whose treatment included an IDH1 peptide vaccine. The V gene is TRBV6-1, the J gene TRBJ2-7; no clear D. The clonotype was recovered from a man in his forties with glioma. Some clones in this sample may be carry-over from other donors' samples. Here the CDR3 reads CASSERTSYEQYF. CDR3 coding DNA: TGTGCCAGCAGTGAACGGACGTCCTACGAGCAGTACTTC.